The 31 T cell receptor beta chains presented below share a single source sample, sequenced in a study of long-term antiretroviral therapy in people with HIV. Survey-level resolution applied to immunoSEQ assay v3.0. Clones were sequenced by immunoSEQ multiplex PCR, and TCRdb holds only the in-frame ones, with some missing. Of some 22,000 clones listed, 85% were seen once; the top ten hold roughly 3.9%. The sequencing here drew on unsorted PBMCs, taken approximately 4 years after starting antiretroviral therapy. The receptors derive from a man younger than 30 with HIV.

The chain joins TRBV28 to TRBJ1-4; D gene unclear. The V and J ends lost 3 bases and 5 bases respectively, with 19 bases between them. This CDR3 comprises 17 residues. Germline V CDR1 and CDR2: MDHEN, SYDVKM. The CDR3: CASSFHSGRELNEKLFF. The CDR3 coding sequence is TGTGCCAGCAGTTTCCATTCAGGCCGGGAGCTCAATGAAAAACTGTTTTTT.

Turning to this clone: An end of the junction differs from the germline gene, which may be a read error. This rearrangement joins TRBV5-6 to TRBJ1-5; TRBD1 agrees at 8 bases. The CDR3 is 12 residues long. The germline CDR1 and CDR2 sequences are SGHDT and YYEEEE. The CDR3 region has the DNA TGTGCCAGCAGCTTGTACAGGGGGGTTGAAGTTTTT. Translation gives CASSLYRGVEVF.

The chain carries TRBV14 and TRBJ2-7; no definite D call. Germline assignment: CDR1 SGHDN and CDR2 FVKESK. The CDR3 consists of 11 residues. V was pared by 2 bases and J by 5 bases, with 4 bases between. The CDR3 DNA reads TGTGCCAGCAGCCAATACCACGAGCAGTACTTC. Translated: CASSQYHEQYF.

V usage is TRBV19 and J usage is TRBJ1-2, with D possibly matching TRBD1 (5 bases). The V end was cut by 3 bases, the J end by 6 bases, with 11 bases between. The CDR3 extends over 13 amino acids. The germline CDR1 and CDR2 sequences are LNHDA and SQIVND (reference sequence). This CDR3 is CASSMDGGDGYTF. For the CDR3, the DNA is TGTGCCAGTAGTATGGACGGGGGGGATGGCTACACCTTC.

V is TRBV7-8 and J is TRBJ1-1, with TRBD1 as a possible D gene (5 bases). V shed 1 base and J shed 4 bases, with 13 bases lying between them. This CDR3 region has 15 residues. CDR1 and CDR2 from the germline V gene are SGHVS and FQNEAQ. The CDR3 bases are TGTGCCAGCAGCTTAGTAGGATTCGGGGGCACTGAAGCTTTCTTT. The encoded protein is CASSLVGFGGTEAFF.

The chain employs TRBV6-6 and TRBJ2-7, with 11 bases aligning to TRBD1. CDR3 size: 14 residues. CDR1 is MNHNY, CDR2 SVGAGI, per germline (reference sequence). With V trimmed by 3 bases and J by 5 bases, 3 bases remained unmatched. CDR3 sequence (DNA): TGTGCCAGCAGTTATGGACAGGGGGCGAACGAGCAGTACGTC. Protein: CASSYGQGANEQYV.

The chain couples TRBV7-6 to TRBJ2-7; D ambiguous. Per germline, CDR1 SGHVS and CDR2 FNYEAQ. The CDR3 contains 13 residues. The V end lost 4 bases, the J end lost 4 bases, and 11 bases lay between the germline ends. Written as DNA, the CDR3 is TGTGCCAGCAGCTCAGGACCGAATTACGAGCAGTACGTC. Protein product: CASSSGPNYEQYV.

The chain recombines TRBV15 with TRBJ1-6; the D gene is possibly TRBD1 (6 bases). Trimming pared 1 base from V and 7 bases from J, leaving 8 bases between. CDR3 length equals 14 residues. CDR1 and CDR2 (germline): LNHNV, YYDKDF (reference sequence). CDR3 sequence (DNA): TGTGCCACCAGCAGAGGCGACAGGAATTCACCCCTCCACTTT. This translates into CATSRGDRNSPLHF.

V and J are TRBV28 and TRBJ1-6; no clear D. This CDR3 spans 14 amino acids. Trimming took off 6 bases at V and 9 bases at J, with 15 bases between the two ends. Per germline, CDR1 MDHEN and CDR2 SYDVKM. The CDR3 region is CASSTTPHGSPLHF. The CDR3 DNA is TGTGCCAGCAGCACGACACCCCATGGTTCACCCCTCCACTTT.

The rearrangement links TRBV14 to TRBJ1-1; D remains ambiguous. CDR1 is SGHDN and CDR2 is FVKESK in the germline V gene. The CDR3 sequence is 14 residues long. The V and J ends lost 1 base and 4 bases respectively, with 10 bases between them. CDR3 nucleotide sequence: TGTGCCAGCAGCCAAGTCTGGGTGGGCACTGAAGCTTTCTTT. This translates into CASSQVWVGTEAFF.

The chain links TRBV4-1 to TRBJ2-6; D remains ambiguous. The CDR3 sequence is 16 residues long. With 1 base removed from V and 2 bases from J, the gap between germline ends came to 9 bases. Germline V gives CDR1 MGHRA, CDR2 YSYEKL. Here the CDR3 reads CASSQVQTTGANVLTF. The CDR3 region has the DNA TGCGCCAGCAGCCAAGTCCAGACAACTGGGGCCAACGTCCTGACTTTC.

The chain combines TRBV7-2 with TRBJ2-3, with a weak D call TRBD2 (6 bases). The CDR3 sequence is 17 residues long. The V gene lost 2 bases and the J gene lost 2 bases, with 17 bases spanning the gap. CDR1 and CDR2 (germline): SGHTA, FQGNSA. The CDR3 DNA sequence: TGTGCCAGCAGCTTAAATCATGCGGGGCTTAACACAGATACGCAGTATTTT. Residues: CASSLNHAGLNTDTQYF.

The V call is TRBV5-1, the J call TRBJ2-1, with D unclear. The CDR3 spans 15 residues. Germline CDR1 and CDR2: SGHRS and YFSETQ. The ends were cut back, 1 base at V and 8 bases at J, with 16 bases in the middle. CDR3 sequence reads: CASSLMAVELDEQFF. CDR3 bases: TGCGCCAGCAGCTTGATGGCCGTCGAGCTGGATGAGCAGTTCTTC. Full variable domain (outside the CDR3, taken from reference TRBV5-1 and TRBJ2-1): KAGVTQTPRYLIKTRGQQVTLSCSPISGHRSVSWYQQTPGQGLQFLFEYFSETQRNKGNFPGRFSGRQFSNSRSEMNVSTLELGDSALYLCASSLMAVELDEQFFGPGTRLTVL.

The J gene is TRBJ2-5, the V gene TRBV30, with D perhaps TRBD1 or TRBD2 (6 bases each). V was clipped by 2 bases and J by 5 bases, with 9 bases between them. Germline V gives CDR1 GTSNPN, CDR2 SVGIG (reference sequence). CDR3 length equals 12 residues. Here the CDR3 reads CAWSTGGETQYF. The CDR3 DNA sequence: TGTGCCTGGAGTACCGGGGGCGAGACCCAGTACTTC.

This clone was seen only once. The chain couples TRBV5-6 to TRBJ1-4; D remains unclear. This CDR3 has 13 amino acids. CDR1 is SGHDT and CDR2 is YYEEEE in the germline V gene. V lost 1 base and J 8 bases, leaving 9 bases between the germline ends. This CDR3 reads CASSLRVVEKLFF. In DNA form, the CDR3 reads TGTGCCAGCAGCTTGAGGGTTGTGGAAAAACTGTTTTTT.

The rearrangement links TRBV18 to TRBJ2-2; TRBD1 matches 9 bases. CDR1 is KGHSH, CDR2 LQKENI, per germline. The J segment lost 6 bases and the V segment lost 5 bases, leaving 4 bases of the junction unmatched. The CDR3 has 14 residues. CDR3: CASSANRGPGELFF. In DNA form, the CDR3 reads TGTGCCAGCTCAGCTAACAGGGGGCCCGGGGAGCTGTTTTTT.

In this sample, this clone turned up once. V is TRBV27 and J is TRBJ2-3, with 10 bases matching TRBD2. The germline V gene has CDR1 MNHEY and CDR2 SMNVEV (reference sequence). V shed 6 bases and J 4 bases; nucleotides not matched to a gene: 7. The length of the CDR3 is 15 residues. CDR3 sequence reads: CASRVKGLASDTQYF. As DNA, the CDR3 is TGTGCCAGCAGAGTAAAGGGACTAGCGTCAGATACGCAGTATTTT.

V usage is TRBV2 and J usage is TRBJ2-7; D uncertain. The V gene lost 4 bases and the J gene lost 3 bases, with 7 bases spanning the gap. CDR1 is SNHLY and CDR2 is FYNNEI in the germline V gene. CDR3 length equals 12 residues. CDR3 sequence: CASSATVYEQYV. The DNA for the CDR3 is TGTGCCAGCAGTGCAACGGTCTACGAGCAGTACGTC.

Only one count was recorded for this clone. The chain joins TRBV5-4 to TRBJ1-2; a possible D gene is TRBD1 (6 bases). V was trimmed by 6 bases and J by 2 bases, leaving 14 bases between them. This CDR3 contains 14 residues. Germline V gene lookup returns CDR1 SGHNT and CDR2 YYREEE (reference sequence). The DNA for the CDR3 is TGTGCCAGCAAAAGGGGGAGCAGCAACTATGGCTACACCTTC. Translated, it gives CASKRGSSNYGYTF.

This clone was counted a single time. The V and J genes are TRBV27 and TRBJ1-2; 7 bases match TRBD1. V shed 5 bases and J 11 bases; nucleotides not matched to a gene: 11. This CDR3 has 13 residues. Germline V gene data show CDR1 as MNHEY and CDR2 as SMNVEV (reference sequence). For the CDR3, the DNA is TGTGCCAGCAGTGCGGACAGGTTTCCCTCTTACACCTTC. Translating gives CASSADRFPSYTF.

This clone was picked up one time. The chain joins TRBV18 to TRBJ1-2; no firm D call. This CDR3 is built from 12 residues. Germline CDR1 KGHSH, CDR2 LQKENI. V lost 9 bases, J lost 4 bases, and 12 bases lay in between. The DNA of the CDR3 is TGTGCCAGTGGCACCGGGTTCTATGGCTACACCTTC. Its translation is CASGTGFYGYTF.

J is TRBJ1-2 and V is TRBV4-1; 7 bases are a match to TRBD1. The CDR3 is 18 amino acids. V was pared by 3 bases and J by 8 bases, with 21 bases of the junction left unmatched. Germline V lookup: CDR1 MGHRA, CDR2 YSYEKL. This chain's CDR3 is CASSHPSGTETNYGGYTF. Here the CDR3 DNA reads TGCGCCAGCAGCCACCCCTCTGGGACAGAAACTAACTATGGCGGCTACACCTTC.

J is TRBJ1-5 and V is TRBV5-8; D call uncertain. CDR3 length: 14 residues. Deletions cut 3 bases from V and 7 bases from J, with 14 bases between. The V gene's germline CDR1 is SGHTS and CDR2 YDEGEE. The CDR3 DNA reads as TGTGCCAGCAGCTCCCTCTCGGGTCAACAGCCCCAGCATTTT. This gives the protein CASSSLSGQQPQHF.

The gene calls are TRBV27 and TRBJ2-5; 11 bases fit TRBD2. CDR3 size: 14 residues. Germline CDR1 MNHEY, CDR2 SMNVEV (reference sequence). The V and J ends lost 5 bases and 4 bases, in that order; junction bases with no gene match: 3. Written as DNA, the CDR3 is TGTGCCAGCAGTCTAACTAGCGGGGGAGAGACCCAGTACTTC. Its protein product is CASSLTSGGETQYF.

V and J are TRBV6-1 and TRBJ1-6; D gene unclear. The CDR3 is made up of 15 amino acids. CDR1 is MNHNS, CDR2 SASEGT, per germline. The ends were cut back, 6 bases at V and 7 bases at J, with 16 bases in the middle. The CDR3 region is CASRVLGEHNSPLHF. CDR3 bases: TGTGCCAGCAGGGTGCTTGGAGAGCACAATTCACCCCTCCACTTT.

Details on this clone: A junction end diverges from the germline sequence, so it may reflect a read error. The chain combines TRBV5-5 with TRBJ2-1; D ambiguous. This CDR3 comprises 11 residues. CDR1 is SGHKS and CDR2 is YYEKEE in the germline V gene (reference sequence). CDR3 coding DNA: TGTGCCAGCAGCTTGCGCTCAGATAGGATCTTC. It translates to CASSLRSDRIF.

The rearrangement joins TRBV28 to TRBJ2-7; no clear D gene. The V and J ends lost 4 bases and 3 bases respectively, with 4 bases between them. CDR3 length: 11 amino acids. CDR1 is MDHEN and CDR2 is SYDVKM in the germline V gene. CDR3: CASSSHYEQYV. CDR3 sequence (DNA): TGTGCCAGCAGTTCACACTACGAGCAGTACGTC.

The sample holds a few counts of this clone. J is TRBJ1-1 and V is TRBV7-8, with TRBD1 as a possible D gene (5 bases). The CDR3 contains 14 residues. Germline-derived CDR1 and CDR2 are SGHVS and FQNEAQ. Between the trimmed V and J ends, which lost 5 bases and 6 bases, there was a span of 16 bases. The DNA for the CDR3 is TGTGCCAGCAGCCCCGCGGCAGGGTTATCTGAAGCTTTCTTT. This codes for CASSPAAGLSEAFF.

V gene TRBV5-1 combines with J gene TRBJ2-1, with D uncertain. The germline V gene has CDR1 SGHRS and CDR2 YFSETQ. The V gene lost 5 bases and the J gene lost 1 base, with 10 bases spanning the gap. The length of the CDR3 is 14 residues. The CDR3 DNA follows: TGCGCCAGCAGGGTGGTACCTTCCTACAATGAGCAGTTCTTC. This translates into CASRVVPSYNEQFF. The whole variable domain, filled in from reference TRBV5-1 and TRBJ2-1, reads KAGVTQTPRYLIKTRGQQVTLSCSPISGHRSVSWYQQTPGQGLQFLFEYFSETQRNKGNFPGRFSGRQFSNSRSEMNVSTLELGDSALYLCASRVVPSYNEQFFGPGTRLTVL.

The chain links TRBV4-2 to TRBJ2-3; D might be TRBD2 (6 bases). V gave up 0 bases and J gave up 4 bases, with 11 bases separating them. The CDR3 loop spans 15 amino acids. CDR1 is LGHNA and CDR2 is YNFKEQ in the germline V gene. The CDR3 loop reads CASSQDLGRSDTQYF. The DNA of the CDR3 is TGTGCCAGCAGCCAAGATTTGGGGAGGTCAGATACGCAGTATTTT.

This chain connects TRBV5-1 to TRBJ1-2; D is ambiguous. The CDR3 runs to 15 residues. The germline V gene encodes CDR1 SGHRS and CDR2 YFSETQ. V was pared by 1 base and J by 5 bases, with 15 bases between. CDR3 nucleotides: TGCGCCAGCAGCTTGACTTCGACGGATCCTTATGGCTACACCTTC. Protein: CASSLTSTDPYGYTF.